The rows below give T cell receptor beta chains drawn from one sample of a study of identical twins. Each CDR3 protein gets one entry after TCRdb re-called the 5' RACE reads with MiXCR. The table lists roughly 250,000 distinct CDR3 sequences, more than 12% of them singletons. The sequenced sample was memory (CD45RO+) T cells sorted from blood. The source of these receptors is a woman aged 18-35 years in good health. CDR3s include the opening cysteine and the closing phenylalanine or tryptophan. The order of the fields is J gene, clone size, D gene, V gene, CDR3 protein, CDR3 DNA. The D gene is left open where the match is weak. Part of the rows lack a size; the others show once, few, many or a class for expanded clones.

TRBJ2-3,few,-,TRBV29-1,CSVAPGSGADTQYF,TGCAGCGTTGCGCCCGGGTCGGGTGCGGATACGCAGTATTTT
TRBJ2-5,-,-,TRBV5-1,CASSLGDQQETQYF,TGCGCCAGCAGCTTAGGGGACCAACAAGAGACCCAGTACTTC
TRBJ2-4,few,TRBD1,TRBV3-1,CASSQEGQNIQYF,TGTGCCAGCAGCCAAGAGGGACAGAACATTCAGTACTTC
TRBJ2-7,few,-,TRBV12-3/TRBV12-4,CASSLRASYDEQYF,TGTGCCAGCAGTTTAAGGGCCTCATATGACGAGCAGTACTTC
TRBJ2-1,few,TRBD1,TRBV27,CASSFWDRVNEQFF,TGTGCCAGCAGTTTCTGGGACAGGGTTAATGAGCAGTTCTTC
TRBJ1-6,-,-,TRBV7-9,CASSPEHITLHF,TGTGCCAGCAGCCCTGAGCACATCACCCTCCACTTT
TRBJ2-1,-,-,TRBV10-3,CAISLQDYNEQFF,TGTGCCATCAGTCTACAGGACTACAATGAGCAGTTCTTC
TRBJ1-5,few,-,TRBV2,CASSGEGGQQPQHF,TGTGCCAGCAGTGGGGAAGGGGGTCAACAGCCCCAGCATTTT
TRBJ2-3,few,TRBD2,TRBV4-2,CASSQDASGGRDTQYF,TGTGCCAGCAGCCAAGATGCTAGCGGGGGGAGAGATACGCAGTATTTT
TRBJ2-1,few,-,TRBV4-1,CASSQGQEDNEQFF,TGCGCCAGCAGCCAAGGACAGGAGGACAATGAGCAGTTCTTC
TRBJ2-5,few,-,TRBV5-1,CASSPTKETQYF,TGCGCCAGCAGCCCGACCAAGGAGACCCAGTACTTC